This T cell receptor (beta chain) was sequenced during a study of blood T cells in healthy people across ages (dated by TCRdb to between 2014 and 2016). A note on the overall study: In model experiments, template switching captured about one uniquely barcoded TCR beta cDNA molecule for every two T cells. Using deep sequencing normalized with unique cDNA molecular identifiers, the study measured how TCR beta repertoire diversity changes with age. The donors were split into four age groups: young (average around 16 years), middle-aged (39), aged (over 55) and long-lived (approximately 80). To avoid experimental bias, donors of different ages were distributed randomly across sequencing lanes. The study analyzed two additional independent replicas of 1 million unique cDNA reads from the same blood draw for two donors, one aged 18 to 29 and one aged 80 or older.

Broad study findings and their caveats: Estimates of total diversity based on one million sequenced T cells were regarded as lower bounds and as underestimates. Bulk unsorted PBMC profiling prevented conclusive comparison of naive and antigen-experienced compartments. A strong correlation was found between observed TCR beta diversity and the percentage of naive T cells measured by flow cytometry. Compared with the aged group, more naive CD4+ T cells, fewer expanded clones and increased TCR diversity were shown by the long-lived group, suggesting age selection. As age increased, observed TCR beta diversity per million T cells dropped in a roughly linear way, and a significant reduction was already evident by age around 41. Donor CMV infection status was unknown, potentially confounding age-related changes in expanded clonotypes.

The sample holds a few counts of this clonotype. It has no known antigen specificity. The input lacks base qualities; no much larger clone sits a single base away. Germline trimming: 6 bases from V, 9 bases from J; junction bases outside gene matches: 14. CDR1 and CDR2 were assigned from the germline V gene (reference sequence) as MNHEY and SMNVEV. The CDR3 measures 16 amino acids from cysteine to phenylalanine. Only the CDR3 region is kept as DNA, spanning 48 bases read in frame from base 1. Library preparation employed 5' RACE. The sample was run on an Illumina HiSeq 2500. A second PCR of roughly 7 to 11 cycles was performed with a sample-barcoded 5' primer and a J-beta primer mix. A template-switch 5' adaptor carrying 12 random nucleotides introduced a unique molecular identifier onto each TCR beta cDNA molecule. At least 3 million CDR3-containing paired-end reads were obtained from each sample. All of the RNA was converted into first-strand cDNA using the Mint cDNA synthesis kit, with a TRBC-specific oligonucleotide serving as the primer. After uracil-DNA glycosylase treatment, a first 18-cycle PCR used universal primers M1SS and BC2_uni_R on all cDNA. On the authors' methods: For normalization, 1 million high-quality reads were randomly selected from each sample, with every read carrying a distinct molecular identifier. Instead of being binned into consensus sequences, reads with shared molecular identifiers were discarded. CDR3 identification, clonotype clustering and error correction used MiTCR with a Q25 quality threshold and the strictest error-elimination algorithm. A nonparametric unseen species model with Euler transformation was used to estimate lower-bound total TCR beta diversity. The public reads were quality trimmed at Q25 with fastp and then assembled into clones with MiXCR by TCRdb, keeping productive beta chains. Each entry merges the rows of one CDR3 protein and shows their most common DNA and genes. It is TCRdb's table, rather than the study itself, that gives the V and J calls and clone size. The sample profile shows about 1.5 million distinct CDR3 sequences; 35% to 45% of them were found once. The leading ten clones occupy under 5% of the sample.

Donors were 30 to 45 systemically healthy Caucasian individuals from Russia aged roughly 6 to 90 years. Each donor gave ten milliliters of peripheral blood, drawn into EDTA-treated Vacutainer tubes. Ficoll-Paque density-gradient centrifugation was used to isolate PBMCs, with at least 7 million per sample. Total RNA, at least 6 micrograms per sample, was extracted from PBMCs with Trizol reagent. For every donor, an aliquot of PBMCs went through flow cytometry to measure the percentages of naive CD45RAhigh/CD27high T cells. This receptor was obtained from a woman younger than 30 in good health. The chain couples TRBV27 to TRBJ2-1; 10 bases in between match TRBD2. Specimen: blood. At the DNA level, the sequence is TGTGCCAGCAGGGAAGCGGGGACTAGCGCCTTGGGTGAGCAGTTCTTC. This translates into CASREAGTSALGEQFF.